Given below is one T cell receptor beta chain in context. Its cognate antigen has yet to be identified. No base quality information exists; no much larger clone differs at one position. The entry originates in a study of cytomegalovirus exposure and HLA in healthy donors (dated by TCRdb to about 2017). At the level of the whole study: An earlier analysis of some 550 of the donors reported approximately 300 Gb of sequence data and roughly 110 million unique TCR beta sequences from roughly 180 million T cells. All discovery cohort repertoires had been generated using a single sequencing platform. Using immunosequencing, the study profiled T cell repertoires from 500 to 800 subjects and related those repertoires to cytomegalovirus serostatus. The genetic ancestry cluster associated with self-reported Caucasian donors included roughly four fifths of the roughly 410 genotyped donors. Donor age, sex, ethnicity and CMV serostatus were compiled together with the repertoire data. Roughly 320 gigabases of sequencing data and 70 million to 100 million unique TCR sequences made up an early release that covered 640 HLA-typed donors. Class I and class II HLA loci were covered by the typing at four-digit resolution. In a later analysis, previously published TCR beta repertoires from 670 or so donors were re-analyzed and high-resolution HLA genotyping was added so that TCR occurrence patterns could be studied. An earlier analysis of around 540 of the donors applied high-throughput TCR beta sequencing to assess whether each TCR beta V gene segment acted as functional or pseudogenic. Along with the approximately 650-subject first cohort, a separate validation cohort of over a hundred different subjects was used. A handful of DR-DQ haplotypes were treated as single units for association and clustering because of strong linkage in the cohort. The number of donors typed differed by locus, with 629-630 for A, B, C, DRB1 and DQB1, over 500 for DQA1, over 600 for DPA1, and approximately 470 for DPB1. On average, around 240,000 unique TCR beta nucleotide sequences were sequenced per donor among a few hundred genotyped donors of the cohort, with roughly 18% of those sequences being non-productive. To predict cytomegalovirus infection status, the study combined high-throughput TCR immunosequencing, statistical association of individual TCRs with disease status, and machine learning. The study was designed to test whether signatures of past pathogen exposure could be identified by cataloging public T cell receptors. Rather than using new phenotypic data, the later analysis identified candidate immune exposures from TCR beta sequences and from how often those sequences occurred across donors. Genome-wide SNP genotypes for about 55% of the 666 donors were used in a later genetic analysis, which treated that subset as a discovery cohort. What the research found in general, with its limitations: Linkage disequilibrium might explain the correlated functional status among segregating V segments, but an unknown experimental factor could not be excluded. A later genetic analysis associated a missense DCLRE1C variant with V-gene and J-gene trimming of TCR beta chains, and an independent cohort replicated the association. A later analysis found that HLA-associated TCR beta chains were more clonally expanded and had lower generation probabilities than equally common non-associated chains. Because counts were too low, around 17 rarely observed V segments, including chromosome 9 orphons, were left out of the earlier analysis of about 620 of the donors. Several of the top co-occurrence clusters appeared to be linked to parvovirus B19, influenza, CMV and Epstein-Barr virus, according to a later analysis. Assigning TCR associations to individual alleles was difficult when HLA alleles, especially DR and DQ, strongly co-occurred. In both the original and validation cohorts, the classifier was reported to diagnose cytomegalovirus status with high specificity and sensitivity. A later analysis associated 16,951 TCR beta sequences with specific HLA alleles at a false discovery rate of 0.05. Because the 87-base-pair reads could not distinguish some IMGT-functional V segments, including TRBV6-2 and TRBV6-3, those segments were excluded. According to a later analysis, most CMV-associated TCR beta chains appeared to be HLA-restricted, and the HLA associations seemed to be driven largely by CMV exposure. In an earlier analysis of some 500 of the donors, most TCR beta V segments appeared in productive rearrangements about 87% or about 30% of the time, broadly matching IMGT annotations. Because HLA typing was missing for some donors at each locus, association tests included only the typed subset. While some public TCRs were present in many individuals, most TCR sequences turned up only very rarely across donors. A further reported finding was that TCR beta sequences accurately predicted the HLA-A and HLA-B alleles for most subjects in the first cohort. A cluster of highly shared sequence variants was judged likely to represent a technical artifact of the sequencing pipeline. A few of the identified cytomegalovirus-associated TCR beta chains were confirmed in vitro to be specific for cytomegalovirus antigens. Presence/absence analyses assumed roughly uniform sequencing depth across donors, an assumption that may not hold. Only TCR beta chains were sequenced in this cohort, and the absence of alpha or paired-chain data limited detectable features. In a later analysis, the rate of TCR association differed among HLA loci, with DRB1 alleles having the most associated TCRs and HLA-C alleles having the fewest. The study gave a list of over 150 TCR beta chains associated with cytomegalovirus. According to a later genetic analysis, donors in an Asian-associated ancestry cluster had fewer N-insertions in productive TCRs than the approximately 710-donor mean. For the cohort, immune exposure information was limited to CMV serostatus. It was suggested by the authors that the approach could potentially be generalized to other disease states and immunological phenotypes.

Library method: the immunoSEQ multiplex PCR assay. A mixture of 60 forward primers for TCR Vbeta segments and 13 reverse primers for TCR Jbeta segments was used in the multiplex PCR. The CDR3 region of rearranged TCR beta genes was amplified from genomic DNA with a multiplex PCR assay. The amplified TCR beta libraries were sequenced on the Illumina HiSeq System as 87-base-pair reads. The study's own analysis went as follows. A later analysis counted around 72 million unique TCR beta chains across the 550 to 750 repertoires, and around 9.9 million of these chains were shared by at least two donors. Raw reads were error-corrected and collapsed into unique sequences by a nearest-neighbor algorithm in which closely related sequences were merged to remove PCR and sequencing errors. V, D and J gene segments were assigned by aligning CDR3 sequences to IMGT reference sequences. For a sequence to be retained, a match of at least six nucleotides was required to both a V gene segment and a J gene segment. Rearrangements were classified as productive when the CDR3 lacked stop codons and remained in frame with V and J, and all other rearrangements were classified as non-productive. Following IMGT convention, CDR3 was defined as the stretch from the second conserved V-encoded cysteine to the conserved J-encoded phenylalanine. In an earlier analysis of some 550 of the donors, sequences lacking an unambiguous match to a single V gene segment were excluded. In an earlier analysis of 450 to 750 of the donors, a V segment was called functional when productive rearrangements were above 56.7%, and segregating when the standard deviation between donors exceeded 5%. To diagnose cytomegalovirus status from the catalog of TCR beta chain sequences, a statistical classification framework was built. In a later analysis, TCR nucleotide sequences were compared against IMGT/GENE-DB human TR gene sequences so that V and J genes could be assigned. Using the TCRdist pipeline, a later analysis assigned CDR3 sequences along with most-parsimonious VDJ recombination scenarios. In a later analysis, each TCR beta chain was defined by its CDR3 amino acid sequence together with its V-gene family, and reads without a unique V-gene family were excluded. To address suspected cross-contamination and a sequencing artifact, a later analysis removed a few hundred highly shared, low-generation-probability nucleotide sequences. For each public chain, a later analysis derived a clonal expansion index from normalized ranks of inferred template counts within each repertoire. Generation probabilities in a later analysis came from a VDJ recombination model fitted to out-of-frame rearrangements, and those results were checked against IGoR. A later analysis scored TCR-TCR, TCR-HLA and TCR-CMV co-occurrence with hypergeometric tests, applying a repertoire-size bias correction to TCR pairs. A later analysis estimated false discovery rates by permuting HLA or CMV assignments 20 times. A later analysis grouped co-occurring TCRs with DBSCAN, adding TCRdist sequence similarity when clustering within HLA-allele-positive subsets. Co-occurrence clustering excluded repertoires with fewer than 30,000 or more than 120,000 public chains, plus five with anomalous nucleotide sharing. TCRdb carries this immuneACCESS record with in-frame sequences only. Its versions omit some clonotypes, under half of them owing to an unresolved V gene in the studies checked, with the rest unexplained. The V and J calls and clone size are taken from that table; D and trimming were inferred from the DNA. A total of 150,000 to 180,000 clones appear in this sample, 70% to 85% of them only once. About 2.1% of the sample is held by the ten biggest clonotypes.

In total, over 600 healthy bone marrow donors made up the cohort. All cohort members were sampled while nominally healthy, although unrecorded immune exposures were likely present. The donor tested CMV seronegative and was one of the 352 seronegative cohort members. Every donor gave a peripheral blood sample, and the peripheral blood mononuclear cells from that sample were used for TCR beta sequencing. Genomic DNA was extracted from the blood cell samples with the Qiagen DNeasy Blood Extraction Kit. The germline V end is reduced by 5 bases and the J end by 5 bases; junction bases left unmatched: 3. CDR1 and CDR2 are read off the germline V gene as SGHDT and YYEEEE. The CDR3 goes from the cysteine to the phenylalanine over 12 residues. Left in the record is the CDR3 DNA by itself, 36 bases read in frame from the first base.

The chain is made from TRBV5-6 and TRBJ1-1; the central 7 bases match TRBD1. The clonotype comes from a man aged 25-45 years in good health and CMV-seronegative. Sequenced input: PBMCs. The nucleotide sequence reads as follows: TGTGCCAGCAGGTCAGGGGGAACTGAAGCTTTCTTT. The resulting protein is CASRSGGTEAFF.